The TCR beta chain described here comes from a study of siplizumab effects on memory and regulatory T cells. Of note for this clone: The target antigen is unknown.

The V gene lost 8 bases and the J gene lost 2 bases, with 6 bases spanning the gap. CDR3 size: 12 residues. Germline CDR1 is KGHSH and CDR2 is LQKENI. General study results and limits: Memory cells seemed less diverse than naive T cells, which also seemed major contributors to the alloresponse.

Data came from immunoSEQ multiplex PCR; TCRdb stores just in-frame clones and leaves some out. Among about 100,000 clones listed, about 94% were seen once. The source material was non-Treg CD4+ T cells sorted from blood. This rearrangement joins TRBV18 to TRBJ1-4; no firm D call. This clonotype was obtained from a human donor in good health. CDR3 sequence (DNA): TGTGCCAGCGCAGTGACTAATGAAAAACTGTTTTTT. Translating gives CASAVTNEKLFF. Supplemented by reference TRBV18 and TRBJ1-4, the full variable domain reads NAGVMQNPRHLVRRRGQEARLRCSPMKGHSHVYWYRQLPEEGLKFMVYLQKENIIDESGMPKERFSAEFPKEGPSILRIQQVVRGDSAAYFCASAVTNEKLFFGSGTQLSVL.